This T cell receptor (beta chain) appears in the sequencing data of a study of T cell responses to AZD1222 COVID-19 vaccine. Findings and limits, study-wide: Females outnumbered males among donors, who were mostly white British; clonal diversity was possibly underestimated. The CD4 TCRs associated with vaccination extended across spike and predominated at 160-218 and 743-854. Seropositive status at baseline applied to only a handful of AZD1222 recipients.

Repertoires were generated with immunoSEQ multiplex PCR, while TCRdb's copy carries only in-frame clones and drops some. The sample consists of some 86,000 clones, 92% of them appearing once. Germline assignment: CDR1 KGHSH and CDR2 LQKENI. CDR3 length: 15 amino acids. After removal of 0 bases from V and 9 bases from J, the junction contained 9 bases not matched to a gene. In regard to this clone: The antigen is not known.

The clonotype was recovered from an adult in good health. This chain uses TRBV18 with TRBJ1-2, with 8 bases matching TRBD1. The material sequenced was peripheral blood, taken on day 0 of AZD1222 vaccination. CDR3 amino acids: CASSPPRVQGGSYTF. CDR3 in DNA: TGTGCCAGCTCACCACCGAGAGTACAGGGGGGAAGCTACACCTTC. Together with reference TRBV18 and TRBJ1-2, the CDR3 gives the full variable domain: NAGVMQNPRHLVRRRGQEARLRCSPMKGHSHVYWYRQLPEEGLKFMVYLQKENIIDESGMPKERFSAEFPKEGPSILRIQQVVRGDSAAYFCASSPPRVQGGSYTFGSGTRLTVV.